These 20 T cell receptor beta chains share one sample of origin, sequenced in a study of T cell responses to AZD1222 COVID-19 vaccine. Produced via immunoSEQ multiplex PCR; TCRdb's table is partial and in-frame only. Found here are some 190,000 clones, around 90% of them singletons; the top ten hold around 2%. Material: peripheral blood, obtained 28 days after the second AZD1222 dose. The receptors were sampled from an adult who received the AZD1222 COVID-19 vaccine.

The chain couples TRBV30 to TRBJ1-2, with TRBD1 identical over 7 bases. This CDR3 comprises 14 residues. V lost 2 bases to trimming and J lost 7 bases; unmatched junction nucleotides: 10. Germline loops: CDR1 GTSNPN, CDR2 SVGIG (reference sequence). CDR3 in amino acids: CAWSPLIGGGGYTF. The DNA of the CDR3 is TGTGCCTGGAGTCCCCTTATAGGGGGCGGTGGCTACACCTTC.

The chain employs TRBV6-5 and TRBJ1-1, with TRBD1 as a possible D gene (6 bases). The V gene lost 7 bases and the J gene lost 4 bases, with 13 bases spanning the gap. The CDR3 consists of 13 residues. Germline V gene lookup returns CDR1 MNHEY and CDR2 SVGAGI. CDR3 DNA: TGTGCCAGCAAATTAACAGGGACCACTGAAGCTTTCTTT. This codes for CASKLTGTTEAFF.

V and J are TRBV13 and TRBJ2-3; possible D gene TRBD2, 6 bases. Per the germline V gene, CDR1 is PRHDT and CDR2 is FYEKMQ (reference sequence). V gave up 7 bases and J gave up 0 bases, with 17 bases separating them. The CDR3 has 16 residues. CDR3 protein: CASTTSGGVSTDTQYF. CDR3 in DNA: TGTGCCAGCACCACCTCGGGCGGGGTGAGCACAGATACGCAGTATTTT.

The chain has TRBV4-3 and TRBJ1-1; weak D call: TRBD1 (6 bases). V lost 0 bases to trimming and J lost 5 bases, with 19 bases between them. The CDR3 has 17 amino acids. The germline CDR1 and CDR2 sequences are LGHNA and YSLEER. In DNA form, the CDR3 reads TGCGCCAGCAGCCAAGAGGGGGGTTGGGGGCCAGGGACTGAAGCTTTCTTT. Encoded protein: CASSQEGGWGPGTEAFF.

The J gene is TRBJ1-2, the V gene TRBV4-2; tentative D call: TRBD1 (5 bases). The CDR3 sequence is 16 residues long. V was shortened by 0 bases and J by 0 bases, with 11 bases between the two germline ends. CDR1 and CDR2 from the germline V gene are LGHNA and YNFKEQ. The CDR3 DNA follows: TGTGCCAGCAGCCAAGATAGTGGGGGACCTAACTATGGCTACACCTTC. It encodes CASSQDSGGPNYGYTF.

This clone was detected once. This chain connects TRBV29-1 to TRBJ2-2, with TRBD2 matching 8 bases. Unmatched junction bases numbered 4, after V lost 6 bases and J lost 4 bases. CDR1 and CDR2 from the germline V gene are SQVTM and ANQGSEA. The CDR3 length is 13 residues. CDR3 DNA: TGCAGCGTCGGGGGGGCCGCCACCGGGGAGCTGTTTTTT. Its translation: CSVGGAATGELFF.

This chain's CDR3 is CASSLTGNSPLHF. For the CDR3, the DNA is TGTGCCAGCAGCCTTACAGGGAATTCACCCCTCCACTTT. The chain recombines TRBV5-4 with TRBJ1-6, with D possibly being TRBD1 (6 bases). Per the germline V gene, CDR1 is SGHNT and CDR2 is YYREEE (reference sequence). The germline V and J ends were trimmed by 4 bases and 7 bases, with 9 bases remaining between them. CDR3 size: 13 residues.

The CDR3 loop reads CASSLMDREGTEAFF. CDR3 sequence (DNA): TGTGCCAGCAGCCTCATGGACAGGGAGGGGACTGAAGCTTTCTTT. V and J are TRBV9 and TRBJ1-1, with TRBD1 matching over 8 bases. The CDR3 spans 15 residues. The junction had 10 bases not matched to a gene; V was cut back by 4 bases and J by 5 bases. CDR1 is SGDLS, CDR2 YYNGEE, per germline.

The V gene is TRBV10-1, the J gene TRBJ1-3; TRBD1 matches 8 bases. This CDR3 is built from 14 residues. V trimming: 5 bases; J trimming: 4 bases; junction bases outside the gene matches: 4. Germline values: CDR1 WNHNN, CDR2 SYGVQD (reference sequence). CDR3 region: CASSWTGIGNTIYF. Written as DNA, the CDR3 is TGCGCCAGCAGTTGGACAGGGATAGGAAACACCATATATTTT.

The genes are TRBV19 and TRBJ1-2; D might be TRBD1 (5 bases). V shed 1 base and J shed 4 bases, with 10 bases lying between them. The CDR3 consists of 14 residues. The germline V gene encodes CDR1 LNHDA and CDR2 SQIVND (reference sequence). The CDR3 region is CASSIASGTYGYTF. DNA for the CDR3: TGTGCCAGTAGTATAGCATCAGGGACCTATGGCTACACCTTC. Supplemented by reference TRBV19 and TRBJ1-2, the full variable domain reads DGGITQSPKYLFRKEGQNVTLSCEQNLNHDAMYWYRQDPGQGLRLIYYSQIVNDFQKGDIAEGYSVSREKKESFPLTVTSAQKNPTAFYLCASSIASGTYGYTFGSGTRLTVV.

This clone appeared once. The gene calls are TRBV19 and TRBJ1-4; no clear D. Germline V lookup: CDR1 LNHDA, CDR2 SQIVND (reference sequence). The CDR3 is 15 residues long. The V end lost 1 base, the J end lost 3 bases, and 9 bases lay between the germline ends. The CDR3 sequence is CASSIAAGANEKLFF. The CDR3 bases are TGTGCCAGTAGTATAGCGGCGGGAGCTAATGAAAAACTGTTTTTT.

The chain joins TRBV6-5 to TRBJ1-4; no reliable D call. CDR1 is MNHEY and CDR2 is SVGAGI in the germline V gene. V gave up 5 bases and J gave up 8 bases, with 9 bases separating them. The CDR3 is 12 amino acids. CDR3 sequence: CASSTGEEKLFF. CDR3 DNA: TGTGCCAGCAGTACTGGGGAAGAAAAACTGTTTTTT.

The chain couples TRBV9 to TRBJ1-1; 11 bases map to TRBD1. V shed 0 bases and J 2 bases; nucleotides not matched to a gene: 9. The CDR3 has 18 residues. Germline V gives CDR1 SGDLS, CDR2 YYNGEE. In nucleotides, the CDR3 is TGTGCCAGCAGCGTAGGATTGTGGGACAGGGGGACCAACACTGAAGCTTTCTTT. It yields the protein CASSVGLWDRGTNTEAFF.

This rearrangement joins TRBV5-1 to TRBJ1-4; TRBD1 agrees at 9 bases. Germline CDR1 SGHRS, CDR2 YFSETQ. CDR3 size: 15 residues. V lost 4 bases and J lost 3; bases outside the gene matches: 4. CDR3 nucleotide sequence: TGCGCCAGCAGCCAACAGGGGGCGCCTAATGAAAAACTGTTTTTT. This codes for CASSQQGAPNEKLFF.

V is TRBV5-1 and J is TRBJ2-7; 10 nucleotides match TRBD2. The CDR3 consists of 16 residues. Germline V gene sequence: CDR1 SGHRS, CDR2 YFSETQ. Losses at the gene ends were 4 bases for V and 0 bases for J; bases not matched to a gene: 7. The CDR3 coding sequence is TGCGCCAGCAGCCTGACCAGACTAGCGGGCTCCTACGAGCAGTACTTC. Translated: CASSLTRLAGSYEQYF.

This clone was seen a single time. This chain connects TRBV18 to TRBJ1-2, with D unresolved. Germline V gene data show CDR1 as KGHSH and CDR2 as LQKENI. V lost 2 bases and J 2 bases, leaving 6 bases between the germline ends. This CDR3 comprises 13 residues. For the CDR3, the DNA is TGTGCCAGCTCACCAGACAAAAACTATGGCTACACCTTC. As protein: CASSPDKNYGYTF.

The chain has TRBV9 and TRBJ1-2; a possible D gene is TRBD1 (6 bases). The germline V gene has CDR1 SGDLS and CDR2 YYNGEE. There are 17 residues in the CDR3. Trimming took 0 bases from V and 5 from J, leaving 20 bases between them. The CDR3 bases are TGTGCCAGCAGCGTAGATCGGGGGACAAACCCTTCTTATGGCTACACCTTC. This encodes CASSVDRGTNPSYGYTF. The full variable domain, with the rest looked up from reference TRBV9 and TRBJ1-2, is DSGVTQTPKHLITATGQRVTLRCSPRSGDLSVYWYQQSLDQGLQFLIQYYNGEERAKGNILERFSAQQFPDLHSELNLSSLELGDSALYFCASSVDRGTNPSYGYTFGSGTRLTVV.

The chain carries TRBV10-3 and TRBJ2-3; D possibly corresponds to TRBD2 (6 bases). Between the trimmed V and J ends, which lost 10 bases and 0 bases, there was a span of 11 bases. Germline V CDR1 and CDR2: ENHRY, SYGVKD. The CDR3 is made up of 13 amino acids. This CDR3 is CATRGTSTDTQYF. CDR3 DNA: TGTGCCACTCGGGGGACTAGCACAGATACGCAGTATTTT.

The V gene is TRBV6-2 or TRBV6-3, the J gene TRBJ1-4, with TRBD1 as a possible D gene (5 bases). This CDR3 spans 11 amino acids. V lost 5 bases and J 12 bases, leaving 10 bases between the germline ends. Germline CDR1 is MNHEY and CDR2 is SVGEGT. The CDR3 coding sequence is TGTGCCAGCAGTGACCAGGGTCAACTGTTTTTT. Translating it yields CASSDQGQLFF.

The rearrangement uses TRBV5-1 and TRBJ2-5; TRBD2 agrees at 7 bases. Germline V lookup: CDR1 SGHRS, CDR2 YFSETQ. CDR3 length: 14 amino acids. V lost 4 bases to trimming and J lost 2 bases; unmatched junction nucleotides: 5. CDR3 region: CASSGGTTQETQYF. CDR3 nucleotides: TGCGCCAGCAGCGGAGGGACTACTCAAGAGACCCAGTACTTC.